These 20 T cell receptor beta chains originate from one sample sequenced in a study of shared clonotypes between healthy human individuals. The data were produced by immunoSEQ multiplex PCR, yet TCRdb's version contains in-frame clones alone and is incomplete. This sample has some 2,000,000 clones; around 95% occur once, and the top ten carry more than 0.1%. The sequenced sample consisted of naive CD4+ T cells sorted from blood. Subset given: CD45RA+ positively selected. The receptor source for this set is a man aged 18 to 29 in good health.

The genes are TRBV28 and TRBJ1-3; D unresolved. The V end lost 7 bases, the J end lost 5 bases, and 18 bases lay between the germline ends. This CDR3 contains 15 residues. The V gene's germline CDR1 is MDHEN and CDR2 SYDVKM. The CDR3 reads CASNTRSPGRNTIYF. In nucleotides, the CDR3 is TGTGCCAGCAACACGCGGTCCCCTGGTAGAAACACCATATATTTT.

The V gene is TRBV25-1, the J gene TRBJ2-7; 7 nucleotides align to TRBD2. The V segment lost 1 base and the J segment 5 bases; nucleotides outside the gene matches: 8. This CDR3 has 15 amino acids. Germline V gene sequence: CDR1 MGHDK, CDR2 SYGVNS. CDR3 nucleotide sequence: TGTGCCAGCAGTGAATCCTCTCTAGCGGTAAACGAGCAGTACTTC. Amino acid sequence: CASSESSLAVNEQYF.

The chain has TRBV5-8 and TRBJ1-4; 8 nucleotides align to TRBD1. Germline V CDR1 and CDR2: SGHTS, YDEGEE. There are 15 residues in the CDR3. V lost 5 bases to trimming and J lost 3 bases; unmatched junction nucleotides: 6. CDR3 in amino acids: CASRKTGEANEKLFF. CDR3 sequence (DNA): TGTGCCAGCAGGAAGACAGGGGAGGCTAATGAAAAACTGTTTTTT.

This CDR3 reads CASSMTGNEQYF. The CDR3 DNA follows: TGCGCCAGCAGTATGACAGGGAACGAGCAGTACTTC. V usage is TRBV4-1 and J usage is TRBJ2-7, with TRBD1 identical over 7 bases. Looked up from germline, CDR1 is MGHRA and CDR2 is YSYEKL. This CDR3 comprises 12 residues. After removal of 6 bases from V and 5 bases from J, the junction contained 4 bases not matched to a gene.

The rearrangement uses TRBV5-1 and TRBJ1-1; tentatively, D is TRBD1 (6 bases). V was cut by 4 bases and J by 11 bases, with 18 bases left in between. The length of the CDR3 is 13 residues. The germline gives CDR1 SGHRS, CDR2 YFSETQ. DNA of the CDR3: TGCGCCAGCAGCCCATACTCGGACAGTCCGGCTTTCTTT. Translating it yields CASSPYSDSPAFF.

The chain uses TRBV10-2 and TRBJ1-4; no clear D gene. The CDR3 extends over 11 amino acids. Germline V gives CDR1 WSHSY, CDR2 SAAADI. V was cut by 6 bases and J by 5 bases, with 4 bases left in between. The CDR3 DNA reads as TGCGCCAGCAGGGCAAATGAAAAACTGTTTTTT. It yields the protein CASRANEKLFF.

J is TRBJ1-6 and V is TRBV19, with D unclear. Germline-derived CDR1 and CDR2 are LNHDA and SQIVND (reference sequence). This CDR3 is 11 amino acids long. Trimming left V 8 bases short and J 7 bases short, with 6 bases between. CDR3 nucleotides: TGTGCCAGTGGGCTCAATTCACCCCTCCACTTT. Amino acids: CASGLNSPLHF.

This sequence joins TRBV10-3 and TRBJ1-2; 8 nucleotides line up with TRBD1. V was pared by 5 bases and J by 6 bases, with 8 bases of the junction left unmatched. The CDR3 is made up of 14 amino acids. Germline V gene data show CDR1 as ENHRY and CDR2 as SYGVKD. CDR3 in DNA: TGTGCCATCAGTCAGGGGGCTGATGAAAATGGCTACACCTTC. Protein: CAISQGADENGYTF.

J is TRBJ1-1 and V is TRBV6-5; D is ambiguous. The V gene lost 6 bases and the J gene lost 0 bases, with 8 bases spanning the gap. The germline gives CDR1 MNHEY, CDR2 SVGAGI. The CDR3 contains 13 residues. The CDR3, as DNA: TGTGCCAGCAGCCCCCAGGTGAACACTGAAGCTTTCTTT. As protein: CASSPQVNTEAFF.

The rearrangement links TRBV18 to TRBJ2-2, with D possibly being TRBD2 (7 bases). CDR1 is KGHSH and CDR2 is LQKENI in the germline V gene. Trimming stripped 3 bases from V and 2 bases from J, with 13 bases between. The CDR3 totals 16 residues. In DNA, the CDR3 is TGTGCCAGCTCACCGGGGGCGGGAGCAAACACCGGGGAGCTGTTTTTT. Translating it yields CASSPGAGANTGELFF.

This chain links TRBV7-2 with TRBJ2-2; 10 nucleotides agree with TRBD1. Trimming removed 5 bases from V and 7 bases from J; junction bases left unmatched: 4. Germline V CDR1 and CDR2: SGHTA, FQGNSA. The CDR3 has 14 amino acids. The CDR3, as DNA: TGTGCCAGCAGCGAGGGACAGGGGAGCGGGGAGCTGTTTTTT. Protein sequence: CASSEGQGSGELFF. Using reference TRBV7-2 and TRBJ2-2 for the parts outside the CDR3, the full variable domain is GAGVSQSPSNKVTEKGKDVELRCDPISGHTALYWYRQSLGQGLEFLIYFQGNSAPDKSGLPSDRFSAERTGGSVSTLTIQRTQQEDSAVYLCASSEGQGSGELFFGEGSRLTVL.

This chain connects TRBV27 to TRBJ2-3; D uncertain. The V and J ends lost 4 bases and 5 bases respectively, with 19 bases between them. The length of the CDR3 is 16 residues. Germline V gene lookup returns CDR1 MNHEY and CDR2 SMNVEV (reference sequence). The CDR3 DNA sequence: TGTGCCAGCAGTTCACGACTGGGCCTCGGTGAAGATACGCAGTATTTT. Translating it yields CASSSRLGLGEDTQYF.

The chain employs TRBV27 and TRBJ1-2; perhaps TRBD1 as D (5 bases). Germline V CDR1 and CDR2: MNHEY, SMNVEV (reference sequence). V was clipped by 6 bases and J by 3 bases, with 11 bases between them. The CDR3 runs to 13 residues. In DNA form, the CDR3 reads TGTGCCAGCAGCCACGACAGCCACTATGGCTACACCTTC. It is translated as CASSHDSHYGYTF.

This chain links TRBV10-3 with TRBJ1-3; no clear D gene. Deletions cut 6 bases from V and 8 bases from J, with 14 bases between. CDR1 and CDR2 (germline): ENHRY, SYGVKD. This CDR3 contains 13 residues. The CDR3 nucleotides read TGTGCCATCAGACCAGGAGATTTTGACACCATATATTTT. Translating it yields CAIRPGDFDTIYF.

This clone was detected only once. This chain links TRBV7-2 with TRBJ2-7; TRBD2 aligns across 10 bases. CDR1 and CDR2 (germline): SGHTA, FQGNSA. CDR3 length: 15 amino acids. V shed 2 bases and J 6 bases; nucleotides not matched to a gene: 7. The CDR3 sequence is CASSLRGPSGSEQYF. DNA of the CDR3: TGTGCCAGCAGCTTACGGGGGCCTAGCGGGAGCGAGCAGTACTTC.

The chain combines TRBV21-1 with TRBJ2-7. TRBV21-1 is a recognized pseudogene. The CDR3 has 11 amino acids. The CDR3 sequence is CASSAPPEQYF. CDR3 DNA sequence: TGTGCCAGCAGCGCCCCCCCCGAGCAGTACTTC.

The rearrangement links TRBV5-4 to TRBJ1-1, with D unclear. V was shortened by 0 bases and J by 4 bases, with 7 bases between the two germline ends. This CDR3 is 13 amino acids long. Germline V lookup: CDR1 SGHNT, CDR2 YYREEE (reference sequence). CDR3: CASSLGEGTEAFF. The CDR3 bases are TGTGCCAGCAGCTTGGGGGAGGGCACTGAAGCTTTCTTT.

On this clone itself: Within the sample, other DNA sequences also encode this same CDR3. The V gene is TRBV27, the J gene TRBJ2-7; 11 bases are a match to TRBD1. This CDR3 comprises 14 residues. Germline V gene lookup returns CDR1 MNHEY and CDR2 SMNVEV (reference sequence). V lost 3 bases to trimming and J lost 4 bases; unmatched junction nucleotides: 2. In DNA, the CDR3 is TGTGCCAGCAGTTTCGGGACAGGGGGGTACGAGCAGTACTTC. Encoded protein: CASSFGTGGYEQYF.

The J gene is TRBJ1-5, the V gene TRBV28; no firm D call. Trimming removed 7 bases at V and 3 bases at J, with 7 bases between. CDR3 length: 12 amino acids. Germline CDR1 MDHEN, CDR2 SYDVKM. The CDR3 reads CASTEANQPQHF. The CDR3 DNA reads as TGTGCCAGCACCGAGGCCAATCAGCCCCAGCATTTT. Filled out from reference TRBV28 and TRBJ1-5, the complete variable domain reads DVKVTQSSRYLVKRTGEKVFLECVQDMDHENMFWYRQDPGLGLRLIYFSYDVKMKEKGDIPEGYSVSREKKERFSLILESASTNQTSMYLCASTEANQPQHFGDGTRLSIL.

The V gene is TRBV11-2, the J gene TRBJ1-1; D is unclear. Germline assignment: CDR1 SGHAT and CDR2 FQNNGV. The CDR3 sequence is 12 residues long. V lost 5 bases and J lost 4, with 8 bases in between. CDR3 in amino acids: CASSRRSTEAFF. Written as DNA, the CDR3 is TGTGCCAGCAGCCGTAGGAGCACTGAAGCTTTCTTT.